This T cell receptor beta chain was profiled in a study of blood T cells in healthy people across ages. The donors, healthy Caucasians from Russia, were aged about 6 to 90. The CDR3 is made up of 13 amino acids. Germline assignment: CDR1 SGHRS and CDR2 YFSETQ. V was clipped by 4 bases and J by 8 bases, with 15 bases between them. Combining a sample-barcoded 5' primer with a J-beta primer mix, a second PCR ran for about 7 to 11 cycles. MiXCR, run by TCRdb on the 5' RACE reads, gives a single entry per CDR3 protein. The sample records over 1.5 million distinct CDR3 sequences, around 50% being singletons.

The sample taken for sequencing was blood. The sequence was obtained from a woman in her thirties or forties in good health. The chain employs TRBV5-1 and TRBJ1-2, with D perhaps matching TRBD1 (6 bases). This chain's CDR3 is CASSPFNREGYTF. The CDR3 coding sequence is TGCGCCAGCAGCCCATTCAACAGGGAAGGCTACACCTTC.